This T cell receptor beta chain was sequenced in a study of response to subunit inactivated influenza vaccine. Regarding the study as a whole: Only a handful of new T cells, the authors suggested, are recruited with each seasonal influenza vaccination.

TCRdb analysed the RT-PCR reads with MiXCR anew, one entry per CDR3 protein. The data contain 650,000 to 800,000 distinct CDR3 sequences, approximately 15% of them seen just once; the ten biggest clones take up less than 7%. Concerning this clonotype: Its antigen remains unidentified.

There are 13 residues in the CDR3. The germline V gene encodes CDR1 KGHSH and CDR2 LQKENI. Trimming cost V 4 bases and J 9 bases, with 13 bases left between them. The chain is built from TRBV18 and TRBJ2-4; D is unresolved. The clonotype comes from a man in his fifties who received an inactivated influenza vaccine. Sequencing was performed on PBMCs from blood, taken 14 days before vaccination. The CDR3 nucleotides read TGTGCCAGCTCACGAACCGACGCCCGCATTCAGTACTTC. This codes for CASSRTDARIQYF.